These 26 T cell receptor beta chains were sequenced from one sample in a study of blood T cell repertoires in COVID-19. Using immunoSEQ multiplex PCR, the repertoire was profiled, and TCRdb retains in-frame clones only, with some absent. The repertoire holds 150,000 to 200,000 clones, with approximately 86% as singletons. The sequenced sample was peripheral blood. The receptors shown here come from a woman over 75 with COVID-19, enrolled during active disease.

The chain couples TRBV6-6 to TRBJ1-5; D unclear. V was pared by 11 bases and J by 7 bases, with 6 bases between. Germline V CDR1 and CDR2: MNHNY, SVGAGI (reference sequence). This CDR3 comprises 9 residues. The CDR3: CASTQPQHF. CDR3 in DNA: TGTGCCTCTACCCAGCCCCAGCATTTT.

The J gene is TRBJ1-1, the V gene TRBV11-1, with D uncertain. V lost 3 bases to trimming and J lost 2 bases, with 4 bases between them. CDR1 is SGHAT and CDR2 is FQDESV in the germline V gene (reference sequence). The CDR3 contains 12 residues. The CDR3 loop reads CASSFLNTEAFF. The CDR3 DNA is TGTGCCAGCAGCTTCCTTAACACTGAAGCTTTCTTT.

The genes are TRBV21-1 and TRBJ2-4; TRBD2 is the table's D call and was not checked against the DNA. TRBV21-1 is a recognized pseudogene. The CDR3 sequence is 12 residues long. This chain's CDR3 is CAKGRGKNIQYF. CDR3 nucleotides: TGTGCAAAGGGGAGGGGCAAAAACATTCAGTACTTC.

This rearrangement joins TRBV6-2 or TRBV6-3 to TRBJ2-1; D gene uncertain. This CDR3 region has 14 residues. Germline-derived CDR1 and CDR2 are MNHEY and SVGEGT. Deletions cut 2 bases from V and 10 bases from J, with 15 bases between. The chain's CDR3 is CASSYPPRSEEQFF. The CDR3 coding sequence is TGTGCCAGCAGTTACCCACCGCGGTCGGAAGAGCAGTTCTTC.

This chain joins TRBV10-3 and TRBJ2-1, with 13 bases lining up with TRBD2. V shed 6 bases and J 7 bases; nucleotides not matched to a gene: 6. Germline values: CDR1 ENHRY, CDR2 SYGVKD. The CDR3 spans 15 residues. The CDR3 protein is CAISLTSGRDNEQFF. Here the CDR3 DNA reads TGTGCCATCAGCCTAACTAGCGGGAGGGATAATGAGCAGTTCTTC.

This chain links TRBV29-1 with TRBJ1-1; 12 bases are a match to TRBD1. The V gene end was trimmed by 6 bases and the J gene end by 11 bases; junction bases not matched to a gene: 4. Germline V gives CDR1 SQVTM, CDR2 ANQGSEA. The CDR3 loop spans 11 amino acids. In DNA, the CDR3 is TGCAGCGTGGATGGGACAGGGGGCGCTTTCTTT. Translated: CSVDGTGGAFF.

V and J are TRBV9 and TRBJ2-2, with TRBD1 identical over 9 bases. The CDR3 is 16 amino acids. The J segment lost 0 bases and the V segment lost 3 bases, leaving 3 bases of the junction unmatched. Germline-derived CDR1 and CDR2 are SGDLS and YYNGEE. The chain's CDR3 is CASSARQGANTGELFF. CDR3 sequence (DNA): TGTGCCAGCAGCGCCCGACAGGGGGCGAACACCGGGGAGCTGTTTTTT.

The DNA for the CDR3 is TGTGCCAGCAGCGTAGGAGGTCCGTTAACCTTC. This encodes CASSVGGPLTF. This chain links TRBV9 with TRBJ1-2; unclear D gene. Trimming shortened V by 0 bases and J by 14 bases, and 11 bases separated the two germline ends. The V gene's germline CDR1 is SGDLS and CDR2 YYNGEE. This CDR3 is 11 amino acids long.

The rearrangement joins TRBV7-2 to TRBJ2-1; perhaps TRBD2 as D (5 bases). CDR1 is SGHTA and CDR2 is FQGNSA in the germline V gene. V was trimmed by 5 bases and J by 2 bases, leaving 25 bases between them. The CDR3 extends over 19 amino acids. CDR3 sequence reads: CASSPGSSVPIGPYNEQFF. CDR3 nucleotide sequence: TGTGCCAGCAGCCCTGGGAGTAGCGTCCCAATAGGCCCCTACAATGAGCAGTTCTTC.

This clone was found once. The J gene is TRBJ2-5, the V gene TRBV3-1 (or the pseudogene TRBV3-2); D might be TRBD1 (5 bases). The CDR3 has 15 amino acids. Germline CDR1 LGHDT, CDR2 YNNKEL (reference sequence). V gave up 1 base and J gave up 7 bases, with 16 bases separating them. The CDR3 sequence: CASSQVLGPQGTQYF. The CDR3 DNA reads as TGTGCCAGCAGCCAAGTGTTGGGGCCTCAGGGGACCCAGTACTTC.

The CDR3 sequence is CASSASSGEVSPLHF. In DNA form, the CDR3 reads TGTGCCAGCAGCGCGTCCTCAGGGGAAGTTTCACCCCTCCACTTT. V gene TRBV9 combines with J gene TRBJ1-6; TRBD1 might be the D (6 bases). V lost 3 bases to trimming and J lost 9 bases, with 16 bases between them. The CDR3 runs 15 residues. The germline CDR1 and CDR2 sequences are SGDLS and YYNGEE.

The J gene is TRBJ1-2, the V gene TRBV5-1; tentatively, D is TRBD1 (6 bases). The germline CDR1 and CDR2 sequences are SGHRS and YFSETQ. With 5 bases removed from V and 4 bases from J, the gap between germline ends came to 12 bases. The CDR3 is 13 amino acids. CDR3: CASSYGQRYGYTF. CDR3 coding DNA: TGCGCCAGCAGTTACGGACAGCGCTATGGCTACACCTTC. The whole variable domain, remainder taken from reference TRBV5-1 and TRBJ1-2, is KAGVTQTPRYLIKTRGQQVTLSCSPISGHRSVSWYQQTPGQGLQFLFEYFSETQRNKGNFPGRFSGRQFSNSRSEMNVSTLELGDSALYLCASSYGQRYGYTFGSGTRLTVV.

DNA of the CDR3: TGTGCCTCAGCAGCTGCAGGGAACACTGAAGCTTTCTTT. Amino acids: CASAAAGNTEAFF. The chain is built from TRBV12-3 or TRBV12-4 and TRBJ1-1; D not resolved. With 11 bases removed from V and 1 base from J, the gap between germline ends came to 14 bases. The CDR3 runs to 13 residues.

This clone was seen more than once but under ten times. The chain has TRBV5-1 and TRBJ2-3; no clear D. This CDR3 region has 12 residues. V gave up 1 base and J gave up 4 bases, with 4 bases separating them. Germline assignment: CDR1 SGHRS and CDR2 YFSETQ. The CDR3 reads CASSLSSDTQYF. CDR3 sequence (DNA): TGCGCCAGCAGCTTGTCGTCAGATACGCAGTATTTT.

The rearrangement links TRBV12-3 or TRBV12-4 to TRBJ1-4, with 9 bases fitting TRBD1. The CDR3 runs 13 residues. Unmatched junction bases numbered 4, after V lost 7 bases and J lost 7 bases. The CDR3 reads CASTGTGFEKLFF. CDR3 nucleotides: TGTGCCAGCACAGGGACAGGGTTTGAAAAACTGTTTTTT.

This clone has only a few counts. J is TRBJ2-7 and V is TRBV27, with TRBD2 matching 10 bases. Germline CDR1 reads MNHEY; CDR2 reads SMNVEV (reference sequence). Unmatched junction bases numbered 13, after V lost 6 bases and J lost 2 bases. The CDR3 spans 17 residues. For the CDR3, the DNA is TGTGCCAGCAGCCCCGACGCACCACTAGCGGGAACCTACGAGCAGTACTTC. It specifies CASSPDAPLAGTYEQYF.

This chain connects TRBV27 to TRBJ1-2; D remains unclear. Trimming cost V 4 bases and J 7 bases, with 7 bases left between them. This CDR3 has 11 residues. Germline lookup yields CDR1 MNHEY and CDR2 SMNVEV (reference sequence). CDR3 DNA: TGTGCCAGCAGTTCCTCGAGTGGCTACACCTTC. The encoded protein is CASSSSSGYTF.

The rearrangement uses TRBV6-1 and TRBJ1-4; perhaps TRBD1 as D (5 bases). Germline CDR1 MNHNS, CDR2 SASEGT. V was clipped by 2 bases and J by 11 bases, with 15 bases between them. There are 14 residues in the CDR3. CDR3 DNA: TGTGCCAGCAGTGAACTGGGGACTGAGCGGAAACTGTTTTTT. Amino acid sequence: CASSELGTERKLFF.

The chain is built from TRBV9 and TRBJ1-5; 8 bases map to TRBD1. V lost 4 bases, J lost 6 bases, and 6 bases stayed unmatched. CDR1 and CDR2 (germline): SGDLS, YYNGEE. The CDR3 totals 14 residues. As DNA, the CDR3 is TGTGCCAGCAGCCCTGGACAGGGAGTTCAGCCCCAGCATTTT. Protein: CASSPGQGVQPQHF.

The rearrangement links TRBV5-1 to TRBJ2-3; TRBD1 aligns across 10 bases. The junction had 3 bases not matched to a gene; V was cut back by 4 bases and J by 4 bases. This CDR3 has 14 amino acids. The germline gives CDR1 SGHRS, CDR2 YFSETQ. CDR3: CASSPTGGADTQYF. The CDR3 DNA reads TGCGCCAGCAGCCCGACAGGGGGCGCAGATACGCAGTATTTT.

The count of this clone is one. J is TRBJ1-2 and V is TRBV4-1; D gene uncertain. This CDR3 is built from 16 residues. Deletions cut 4 bases from V and 5 bases from J, with 20 bases between. Germline CDR1 and CDR2: MGHRA and YSYEKL. The chain's CDR3 is CASSRSTAVNWYGYTF. In DNA form, the CDR3 reads TGCGCCAGCAGCCGCTCCACGGCGGTGAATTGGTATGGCTACACCTTC.

The genes are TRBV3-1 (or the pseudogene TRBV3-2) and TRBJ2-5; 8 bases are a match to TRBD2. Germline CDR1 and CDR2: LGHDT and YNNKEL (reference sequence). The CDR3 contains 13 residues. V lost 4 bases to trimming and J lost 5 bases; unmatched junction nucleotides: 3. The CDR3 DNA follows: TGTGCCAGCAGCCCTGTAGCGGGGGAGACCCAGTACTTC. Residues: CASSPVAGETQYF.

The rearrangement links TRBV4-2 to TRBJ2-2; 7 bases are a match to TRBD2. The CDR3 has 15 amino acids. The V gene's germline CDR1 is LGHNA and CDR2 YNFKEQ. V shed 1 base, J shed 7 bases, and the junction held 6 bases outside the gene matches. In DNA, the CDR3 is TGTGCCAGCAGCCAAGTTATTGGGGAGGGCGGGGAGCTGTTTTTT. This sequence encodes CASSQVIGEGGELFF.

This rearrangement joins TRBV6-5 to TRBJ2-1; 7 positions match TRBD2. V shed 6 bases, J shed 5 bases, and the junction held 10 bases outside the gene matches. The CDR3 loop spans 15 amino acids. Looked up from germline, CDR1 is MNHEY and CDR2 is SVGAGI. The DNA of the CDR3 is TGTGCCAGCAGGCCTTGGCGGGAGCGGAACAATGAGCAGTTCTTC. This sequence encodes CASRPWRERNNEQFF.

The J gene is TRBJ1-5, the V gene TRBV21-1; TRBD1 is taken as the D call from the table, unchecked against the DNA. TRBV21-1 is a pseudogene locus. There are 15 residues in the CDR3. The CDR3 region is CASSIQGDSNQPQHF. The CDR3 DNA is TGTGCCAGCAGCATACAGGGTGATAGCAATCAGCCCCAGCATTTT.

The chain uses TRBV29-1 and TRBJ2-1; tentatively, D is TRBD2 (6 bases). The CDR3 is made up of 17 amino acids. Between the trimmed V and J ends, which lost 1 base and 1 base, there was a span of 17 bases. In germline, CDR1 is SQVTM, CDR2 ANQGSEA. For the CDR3, the DNA is TGCAGCGTTGAAGGATCGTTTAGCGGACCATCCTACAATGAGCAGTTCTTC. Translation gives CSVEGSFSGPSYNEQFF.